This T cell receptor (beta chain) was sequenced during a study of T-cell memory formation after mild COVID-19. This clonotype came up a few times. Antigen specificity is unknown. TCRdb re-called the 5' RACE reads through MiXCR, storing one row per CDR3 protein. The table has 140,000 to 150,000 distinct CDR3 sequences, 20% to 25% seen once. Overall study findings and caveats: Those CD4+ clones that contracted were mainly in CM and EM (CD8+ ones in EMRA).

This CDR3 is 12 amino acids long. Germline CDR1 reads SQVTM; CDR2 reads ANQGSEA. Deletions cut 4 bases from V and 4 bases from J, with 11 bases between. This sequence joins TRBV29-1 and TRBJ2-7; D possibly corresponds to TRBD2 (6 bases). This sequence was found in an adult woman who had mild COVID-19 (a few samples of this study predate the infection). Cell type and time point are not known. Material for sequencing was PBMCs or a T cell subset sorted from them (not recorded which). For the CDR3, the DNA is TGCAGCGTTGGATTCGGGAGTTACGAGCAGTACTTC. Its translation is CSVGFGSYEQYF.